Each of the 10 T cell receptor beta chains below was sequenced from the same sample in a study of T cell repertoires in cytomegalovirus infection. TCRdb analysed the reads with MiXCR anew, one entry per CDR3 protein. The sample has a few hundred thousand distinct CDR3 sequences, about a sixth seen once. The source material was PBMCs. The receptors originated from a human donor in good health (CMV status not recorded). Some clones in this sample may be carry-over from other donors' samples.

Turning to this clonotype: A single base separates this from a much larger clone, so it may be a read error. The rearrangement uses TRBV6-6 and TRBJ2-7; D ambiguous. Germline CDR1 and CDR2: MNHNY and SVGAGI (reference sequence). CDR3 length: 12 residues. V lost 2 bases, J lost 4 bases, and 6 bases lay in between. Written as DNA, the CDR3 is TGTGCCAGCAGTTACGGCGTTTACGAGCAGTACTTC. Amino acids: CASSYGVYEQYF.

This clonotype appeared a few times. The J gene is TRBJ2-2, the V gene TRBV4-1, with a weak D call TRBD1 (6 bases). Looked up from germline, CDR1 is MGHRA and CDR2 is YSYEKL. The V end was cut by 2 bases, the J end by 5 bases, with 9 bases between. The CDR3 is made up of 14 amino acids. CDR3 in amino acids: CASSQPTGTGELFF. The CDR3 nucleotides read TGCGCCAGCAGCCAACCTACAGGGACCGGGGAGCTGTTTTTT.

In this sample, this clonotype turned up once. This chain connects TRBV27 to TRBJ2-1; 8 bases line up with TRBD2. The CDR3 has 17 amino acids. Losses at the gene ends were 2 bases for V and 5 bases for J; bases not matched to a gene: 11. Germline V gives CDR1 MNHEY, CDR2 SMNVEV (reference sequence). The CDR3 sequence is CASSLKGPGGFHNEQFF. As DNA, the CDR3 is TGTGCCAGCAGTTTAAAGGGGCCGGGGGGGTTCCACAATGAGCAGTTCTTC.

This clonotype was picked up a small number of times. CDR3 nucleotides: TGTGCCAGCAGTTACTACAGTCCCTACAATGAGCAGTTCTTC. It yields the protein CASSYYSPYNEQFF. J is TRBJ2-1 and V is TRBV6-5; D is unclear. CDR1 is MNHEY, CDR2 SVGAGI, per germline. The V gene lost 1 base and the J gene lost 2 bases, with 6 bases spanning the gap. The CDR3 runs to 14 residues.

The CDR3 reads CASSRSSGGTQYF. The CDR3 DNA sequence: TGTGCCAGCAGTCGGTCTAGCGGGGGGACGCAGTATTTT. The chain uses TRBV12-3 or TRBV12-4 and TRBJ2-3, with 11 bases fitting TRBD2. The CDR3 covers 13 residues. V lost 5 bases and J lost 9; bases outside the gene matches: 4.

In this sample, this clonotype turned up a few times. The chain combines TRBV5-1 with TRBJ1-4, with unresolved D. Trimming shortened V by 4 bases and J by 10 bases, and 23 bases separated the two germline ends. CDR3 size: 16 residues. Germline values: CDR1 SGHRS, CDR2 YFSETQ. The CDR3 loop is CASSPVWDRPRGKLFF. The CDR3 DNA reads as TGCGCCAGCAGCCCTGTTTGGGATAGGCCGCGGGGAAAACTGTTTTTT. Combining the CDR3 with reference TRBV5-1 and TRBJ1-4 gives the whole variable domain KAGVTQTPRYLIKTRGQQVTLSCSPISGHRSVSWYQQTPGQGLQFLFEYFSETQRNKGNFPGRFSGRQFSNSRSEMNVSTLELGDSALYLCASSPVWDRPRGKLFFGSGTQLSVL.

Here the CDR3 reads CSAPRTGDEQFF. DNA for the CDR3: TGCAGTGCTCCCCGGACAGGAGATGAGCAGTTCTTC. V gene TRBV20-1 combines with J gene TRBJ2-1; TRBD1 matches at 7 bases. The CDR3 has 12 residues. The V gene's germline CDR1 is DFQATT and CDR2 SNEGSKA (reference sequence). V shed 5 bases and J 8 bases; nucleotides not matched to a gene: 6.

This clonotype turned up a few times. The rearrangement joins TRBV3-1 to TRBJ2-1, with 7 bases identical to TRBD2. The trim removed 0 bases at V and 4 bases at J, leaving 6 bases unmatched. Germline CDR1 is LGHDT and CDR2 is YNNKEL (reference sequence). The CDR3 loop spans 16 amino acids. The CDR3 sequence is CASSQESGTTYNEQFF. The CDR3 DNA follows: TGTGCCAGCAGCCAAGAGAGCGGGACCACTTACAATGAGCAGTTCTTC.

The table lists this clonotype with many counts. This chain uses TRBV7-2 with TRBJ1-3, with no clear D. Per the germline V gene, CDR1 is SGHTA and CDR2 is FQGNSA. Trimming shortened V by 1 base and J by 4 bases, and 11 bases separated the two germline ends. The CDR3 runs to 15 residues. As DNA, the CDR3 is TGTGCCAGCAGCTTAGGGCTGGGGTCAGGAAACACCATATATTTT. Protein: CASSLGLGSGNTIYF.

This clonotype was seen ten or more times. The chain joins TRBV7-2 to TRBJ2-3; 11 bases match TRBD2. Germline CDR1 SGHTA, CDR2 FQGNSA. This CDR3 region has 18 residues. V shed 4 bases, J shed 1 base, and the junction held 10 bases outside the gene matches. The CDR3 here is CASSYGTSGLIRTDTQYF. DNA of the CDR3: TGTGCCAGCAGCTATGGGACTAGCGGCCTCATTCGCACAGATACGCAGTATTTT. Complete variable domain (other parts from reference TRBV7-2 and TRBJ2-3): GAGVSQSPSNKVTEKGKDVELRCDPISGHTALYWYRQSLGQGLEFLIYFQGNSAPDKSGLPSDRFSAERTGGSVSTLTIQRTQQEDSAVYLCASSYGTSGLIRTDTQYFGPGTRLTVL.